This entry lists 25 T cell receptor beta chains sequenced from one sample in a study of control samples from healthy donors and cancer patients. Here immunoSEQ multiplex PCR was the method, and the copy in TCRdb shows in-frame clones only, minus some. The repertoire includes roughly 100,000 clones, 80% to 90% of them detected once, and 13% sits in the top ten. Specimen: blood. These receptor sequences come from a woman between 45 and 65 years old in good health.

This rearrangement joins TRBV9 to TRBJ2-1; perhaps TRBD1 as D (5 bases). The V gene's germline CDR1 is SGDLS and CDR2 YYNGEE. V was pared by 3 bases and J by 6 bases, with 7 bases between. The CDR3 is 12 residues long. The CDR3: CASSGQGNEQFF. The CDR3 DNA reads TGTGCCAGCAGCGGTCAGGGCAATGAGCAGTTCTTC.

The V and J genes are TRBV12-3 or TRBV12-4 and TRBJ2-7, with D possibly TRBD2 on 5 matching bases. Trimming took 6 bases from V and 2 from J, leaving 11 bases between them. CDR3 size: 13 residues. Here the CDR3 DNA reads TGTGCCAGCAGGCGATCGGGGACCTACGAGCAGTACTTC. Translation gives CASRRSGTYEQYF.

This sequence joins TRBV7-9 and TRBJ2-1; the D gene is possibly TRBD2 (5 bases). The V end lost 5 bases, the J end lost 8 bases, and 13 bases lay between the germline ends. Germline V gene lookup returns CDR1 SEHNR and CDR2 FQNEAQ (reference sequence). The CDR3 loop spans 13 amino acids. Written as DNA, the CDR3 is TGTGCCAGCAGCCCACTAGTTGGTGATGAGCAGTTCTTC. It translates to CASSPLVGDEQFF. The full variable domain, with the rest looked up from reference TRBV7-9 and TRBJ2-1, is DTGVSQNPRHKITKRGQNVTFRCDPISEHNRLYWYRQTLGQGPEFLTYFQNEAQLEKSRLLSDRFSAERPKGSFSTLEIQRTEQGDSAMYLCASSPLVGDEQFFGPGTRLTVL.

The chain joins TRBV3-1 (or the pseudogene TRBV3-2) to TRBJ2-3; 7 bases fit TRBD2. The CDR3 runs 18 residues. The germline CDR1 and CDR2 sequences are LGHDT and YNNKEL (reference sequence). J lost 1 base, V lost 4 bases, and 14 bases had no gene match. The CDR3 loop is CASSRAAVSGVGTDTQYF. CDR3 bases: TGTGCCAGCAGCCGTGCCGCGGTAAGCGGGGTAGGCACAGATACGCAGTATTTT.

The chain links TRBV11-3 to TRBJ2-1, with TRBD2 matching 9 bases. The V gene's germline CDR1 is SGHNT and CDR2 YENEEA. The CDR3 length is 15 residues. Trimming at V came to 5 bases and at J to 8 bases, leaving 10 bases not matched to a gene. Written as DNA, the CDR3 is TGTGCCAGCAGCCTATCGGGGACTAGCTCCGATGAGCAGTTCTTC. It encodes CASSLSGTSSDEQFF. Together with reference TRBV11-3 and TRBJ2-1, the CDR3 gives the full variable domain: EAGVVQSPRYKIIEKKQPVAFWCNPISGHNTLYWYLQNLGQGPELLIRYENEEAVDDSQLPKDRFSAERLKGVDSTLKIQPAELGDSAVYLCASSLSGTSSDEQFFGPGTRLTVL.

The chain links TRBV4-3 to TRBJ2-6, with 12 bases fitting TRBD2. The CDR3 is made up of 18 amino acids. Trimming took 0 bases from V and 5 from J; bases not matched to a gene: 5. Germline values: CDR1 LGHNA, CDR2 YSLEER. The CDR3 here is CASSQDLLAGGRANVLTF. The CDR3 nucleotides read TGCGCCAGCAGCCAAGATCTACTAGCGGGGGGTAGGGCCAACGTCCTGACTTTC.

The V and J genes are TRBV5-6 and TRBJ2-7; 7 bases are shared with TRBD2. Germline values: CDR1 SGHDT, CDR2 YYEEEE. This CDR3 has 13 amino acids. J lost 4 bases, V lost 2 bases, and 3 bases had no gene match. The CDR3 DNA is TGTGCCAGCAGCTTCCTAGCGGAGTACGAGCAGTACTTC. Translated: CASSFLAEYEQYF.

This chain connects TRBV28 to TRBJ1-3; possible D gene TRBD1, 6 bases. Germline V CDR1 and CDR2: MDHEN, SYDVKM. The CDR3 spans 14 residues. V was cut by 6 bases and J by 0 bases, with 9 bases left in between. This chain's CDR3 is CASRVDSSGNTIYF. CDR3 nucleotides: TGTGCCAGCAGGGTGGACAGCTCTGGAAACACCATATATTTT.

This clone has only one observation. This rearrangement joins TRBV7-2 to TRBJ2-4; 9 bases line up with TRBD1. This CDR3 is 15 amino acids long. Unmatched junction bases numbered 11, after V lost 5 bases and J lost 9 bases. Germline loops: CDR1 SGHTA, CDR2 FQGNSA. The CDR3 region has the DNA TGTGCCAGCAGCATGAGGACAGGGGCCGGGAGCATTCAGTACTTC. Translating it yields CASSMRTGAGSIQYF.

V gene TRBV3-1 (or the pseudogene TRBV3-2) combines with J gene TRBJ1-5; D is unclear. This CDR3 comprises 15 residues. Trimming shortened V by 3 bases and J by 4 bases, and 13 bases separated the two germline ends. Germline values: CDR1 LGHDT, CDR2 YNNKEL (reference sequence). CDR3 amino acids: CASSQAGLGNQPQHF. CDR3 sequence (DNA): TGTGCCAGCAGCCAGGCGGGGTTAGGGAATCAGCCCCAGCATTTT.

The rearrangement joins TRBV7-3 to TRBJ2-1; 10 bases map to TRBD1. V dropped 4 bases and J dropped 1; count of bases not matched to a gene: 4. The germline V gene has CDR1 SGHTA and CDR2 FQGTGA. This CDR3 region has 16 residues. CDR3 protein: CASSYRQGASYNEQFF. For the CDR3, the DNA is TGTGCCAGCAGCTACAGACAGGGGGCATCCTACAATGAGCAGTTCTTC.

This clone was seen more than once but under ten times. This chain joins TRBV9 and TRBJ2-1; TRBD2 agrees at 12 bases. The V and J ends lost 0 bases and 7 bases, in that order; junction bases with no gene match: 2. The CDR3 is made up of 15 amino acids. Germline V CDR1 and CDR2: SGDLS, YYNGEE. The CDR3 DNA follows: TGTGCCAGCAGCGTAGGTCTAGCGGGAGGGAATGAGCAGTTCTTC. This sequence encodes CASSVGLAGGNEQFF.

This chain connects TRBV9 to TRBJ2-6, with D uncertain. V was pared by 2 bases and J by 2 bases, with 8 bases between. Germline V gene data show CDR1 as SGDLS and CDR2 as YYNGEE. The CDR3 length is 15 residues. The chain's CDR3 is CASSVPRAGANVLTF. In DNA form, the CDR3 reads TGTGCCAGCAGCGTTCCCCGGGCTGGGGCCAACGTCCTGACTTTC.

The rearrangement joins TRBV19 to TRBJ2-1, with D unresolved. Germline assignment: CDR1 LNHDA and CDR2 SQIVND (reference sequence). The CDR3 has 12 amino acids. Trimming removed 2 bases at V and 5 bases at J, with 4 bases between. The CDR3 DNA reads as TGTGCCAGTAGTATACGGCACAATGAGCAGTTCTTC. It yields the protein CASSIRHNEQFF.

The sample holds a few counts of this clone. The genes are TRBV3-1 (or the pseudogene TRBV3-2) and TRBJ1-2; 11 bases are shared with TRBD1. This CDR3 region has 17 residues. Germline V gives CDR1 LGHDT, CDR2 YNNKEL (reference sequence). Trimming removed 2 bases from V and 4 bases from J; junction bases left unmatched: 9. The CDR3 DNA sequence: TGTGCCAGCAGCCAATACCTTGTTGGGACAGGGGGCTATGGCTACACCTTC. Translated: CASSQYLVGTGGYGYTF.

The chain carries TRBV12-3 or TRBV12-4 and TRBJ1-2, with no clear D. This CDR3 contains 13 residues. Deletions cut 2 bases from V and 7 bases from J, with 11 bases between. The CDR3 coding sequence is TGTGCCAGCAGTTTACTGGTAAAGGGTGGCTACACCTTC. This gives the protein CASSLLVKGGYTF.

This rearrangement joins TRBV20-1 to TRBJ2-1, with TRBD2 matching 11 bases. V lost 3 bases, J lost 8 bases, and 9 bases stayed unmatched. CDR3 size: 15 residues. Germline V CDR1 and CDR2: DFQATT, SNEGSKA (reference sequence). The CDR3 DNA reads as TGCAGTGCTAGTGTTCCTAGCGGGAGGATGGATGAGCAGTTCTTC. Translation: CSASVPSGRMDEQFF.

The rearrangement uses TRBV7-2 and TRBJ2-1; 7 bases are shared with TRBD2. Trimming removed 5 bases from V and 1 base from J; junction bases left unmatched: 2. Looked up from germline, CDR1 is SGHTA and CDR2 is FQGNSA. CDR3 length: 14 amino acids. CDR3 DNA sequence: TGTGCCAGCAGCCGCGGGGGATCCTACAATGAGCAGTTCTTC. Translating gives CASSRGGSYNEQFF.

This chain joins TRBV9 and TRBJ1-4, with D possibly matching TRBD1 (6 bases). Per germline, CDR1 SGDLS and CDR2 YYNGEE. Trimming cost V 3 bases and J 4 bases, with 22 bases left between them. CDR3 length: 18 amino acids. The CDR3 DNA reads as TGTGCCAGCAGCGAGACGATGGGGGGCCATGGAGTTAATGAAAAACTGTTTTTT. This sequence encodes CASSETMGGHGVNEKLFF.

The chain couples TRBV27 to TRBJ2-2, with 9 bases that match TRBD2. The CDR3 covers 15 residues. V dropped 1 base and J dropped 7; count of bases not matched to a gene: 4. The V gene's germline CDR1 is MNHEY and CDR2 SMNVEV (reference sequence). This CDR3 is CASSLLSAGGGELFF. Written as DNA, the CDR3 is TGTGCCAGCAGTTTATTATCAGCGGGGGGCGGGGAGCTGTTTTTT.

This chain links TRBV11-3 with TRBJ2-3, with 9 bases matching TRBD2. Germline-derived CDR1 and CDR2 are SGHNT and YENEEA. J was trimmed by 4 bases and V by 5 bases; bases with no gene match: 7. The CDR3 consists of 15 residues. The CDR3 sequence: CASSRSGGVADTQYF. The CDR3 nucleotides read TGTGCCAGCAGCCGTAGCGGGGGAGTCGCAGATACGCAGTATTTT.

CDR3 in DNA: TGTGCCAGCAGCCGGGACTATGGCTACACCTTC. Translated: CASSRDYGYTF. The chain recombines TRBV2 with TRBJ1-2; D not resolved. This CDR3 is 11 amino acids long. The germline gives CDR1 SNHLY, CDR2 FYNNEI. Trimming stripped 6 bases from V and 3 bases from J, with 5 bases between. Full variable domain (remainder filled in from reference TRBV2 and TRBJ1-2): EPEVTQTPSHQVTQMGQEVILRCVPISNHLYFYWYRQILGQKVEFLVSFYNNEISEKSEIFDDQFSVERPDGSNFTLKIRSTKLEDSAMYFCASSRDYGYTFGSGTRLTVV.

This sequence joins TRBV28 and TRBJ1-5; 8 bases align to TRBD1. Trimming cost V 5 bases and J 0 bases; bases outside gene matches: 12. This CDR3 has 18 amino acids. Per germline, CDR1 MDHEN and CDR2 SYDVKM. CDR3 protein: CASSAPGGTGNSNQPQHF. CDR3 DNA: TGTGCCAGCAGTGCCCCGGGGGGGACAGGAAATAGCAATCAGCCCCAGCATTTT.

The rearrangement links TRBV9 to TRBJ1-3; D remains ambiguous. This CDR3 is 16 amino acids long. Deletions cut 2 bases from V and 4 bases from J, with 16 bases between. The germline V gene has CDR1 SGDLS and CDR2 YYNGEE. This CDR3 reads CASSVLTSESGNTIYF. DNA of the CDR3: TGTGCCAGCAGCGTTCTAACGTCGGAGTCAGGAAACACCATATATTTT.

The DNA for the CDR3 is TGTGCCAGCAGCTCGACCCTAGCGGGAGTTGGGGATGAGCAGTTCTTC. Translation: CASSSTLAGVGDEQFF. The chain has TRBV11-1 and TRBJ2-1; 10 nucleotides line up with TRBD2. Per the germline V gene, CDR1 is SGHAT and CDR2 is FQDESV (reference sequence). Trimming took 4 bases from V and 8 from J; bases not matched to a gene: 11. The CDR3 runs to 16 residues.